This is a list of T cell receptor beta chains from one sample in a study of shared clonotypes between healthy human individuals. Clones were sequenced by immunoSEQ multiplex PCR, and TCRdb holds only the in-frame ones, with some missing. The repertoire consists of about 2.5 million clones, with 85% to 95% occurring once and the leading ten covering approximately 0.41%. The sequenced material came from naive CD4+ T cells from PBMCs. Receptor source: a man aged 18 to 29 in good health. Some clones in this sample may be carry-over from other donors' samples. Both conserved end residues are part of each CDR3. D genes are given only for firm matches. Rows give clone size only sometimes, using once, few, many, or a class for an expanded clone.

j_gene,abundance,v_gene,d_gene,CDR3nt,CDR3aa
TRBJ1-6,NA,TRBV23-1,NA,TGCGCCAAGACAGGAGGGATACCCCTCCACTTT,CAKTGGIPLHF
TRBJ2-3,NA,TRBV5-1,NA,TGCGCCAGCAGCGCGATCGGACAGCCTAGCACAGATACGCAGTATTTT,CASSAIGQPSTDTQYF
TRBJ2-7,once,TRBV28,NA,TGTGCCAGCAGCCCGCCTCGCGGTTCCTACGAGCAGTACTTC,CASSPPRGSYEQYF
TRBJ2-7,NA,TRBV29-1,NA,TGCAGCGTTGCGGGTAGGGCAAGGTCCTACGAGCAGTACTTC,CSVAGRARSYEQYF
TRBJ1-2,NA,TRBV28,NA,TGTGCCAGCCAGTGGGGTCGGGGGGCGCTCTATGGCTACACCTTC,CASQWGRGALYGYTF
TRBJ2-1,NA,TRBV29-1,TRBD2,TGCAGCACGCAGCGGGAGGCGTTCCACTCCTACAATGAGCAGTTCTTC,CSTQREAFHSYNEQFF
TRBJ2-6,NA,TRBV18,NA,TGTGCCAGCTCACCACCTGTTGGGGCCCTCTCTGGGGCCAACGTCCTGACTTTC,CASSPPVGALSGANVLTF
TRBJ1-1,NA,TRBV13,NA,TGTGCCAGCAGGGTTTTGAACACTGAAGCTTTCTTT,CASRVLNTEAFF
TRBJ1-2,NA,TRBV28,TRBD1,TGTGCCAGCAGTCGGGACAGGGGGGACTATGGCTACACCTTC,CASSRDRGDYGYTF
TRBJ1-1,NA,TRBV2,TRBD1,TGTGCCAGCAGTCTGACAGGGGATGAAGCTTTCTTT,CASSLTGDEAFF
TRBJ2-1,NA,TRBV18,NA,TGTGCCAGCTCTCCGACCCGCGAAGCGGGCTCCTACAATGAGCAGTTCTTC,CASSPTREAGSYNEQFF
TRBJ1-1,NA,TRBV5-6,NA,TGTGCCAGCAGCTTGGACTGGGGCGCTGAAGCTTTCTTT,CASSLDWGAEAFF
TRBJ2-7,NA,TRBV27,TRBD1,TGTGCCAGCAGTTTATTGGGACAGAGCTCCTACGAGCAGTACTTC,CASSLLGQSSYEQYF
TRBJ2-7,NA,TRBV25-1,NA,TGTGCCAGCAGTGAATACAGCTACGAGCAGTACTTC,CASSEYSYEQYF
TRBJ2-2,once,TRBV11-3,NA,TGTGCCAGCAGCTCCAGGGGACCGGCCGGGGAGCTGTTTTTT,CASSSRGPAGELFF
TRBJ2-7,NA,TRBV5-1,TRBD2,TGCGCCAGCAGCATAGGACTAGCGGGAGATACCCACGAGCAGTACTTC,CASSIGLAGDTHEQYF
TRBJ2-3,few,TRBV4-1,TRBD1,TGCGCCAGCAGCCAGGAGACAGGGGTGGGAACAGATACGCAGTATTTT,CASSQETGVGTDTQYF
TRBJ2-1,NA,TRBV28,TRBD2,TGTGCCAGCAGTCCGGTGACTAGCGGGATAGGTAATGAGCAGTTCTTC,CASSPVTSGIGNEQFF
TRBJ2-1,NA,TRBV5-1,NA,TGCGCCAGCAGCTTGTGGTCATCCAATGAGCAGTTCTTC,CASSLWSSNEQFF
TRBJ2-1,NA,TRBV16,TRBD2,TGTGCCAGCAGCCCATCCCCTAGCGGGGTAAACAATGAGCAGTTCTTC,CASSPSPSGVNNEQFF
TRBJ2-1,once,TRBV7-9,TRBD2,TGTGCCAGCAGCTTAGAGGCTAGCGGGACGGGGTATGAGCAGTTCTTC,CASSLEASGTGYEQFF
TRBJ2-2,NA,TRBV7-3,TRBD2,TGTGCCAGCGGGACTAGCGGTGACACCGGGGAGCTGTTTTTT,CASGTSGDTGELFF
TRBJ2-1,NA,TRBV7-2,TRBD2,TGTGCCAGCAGCTTAGACATAGCGGGAGGTCACAATGAGCAGTTCTTC,CASSLDIAGGHNEQFF
TRBJ2-1,NA,TRBV5-1,TRBD2,TGCGCCAGCAGCTCAGTGGGGACTAGCGGGATGCGGGTCTACAATGAGCAGTTCTTC,CASSSVGTSGMRVYNEQFF
TRBJ2-3,NA,TRBV7-3,TRBD2,TGTGCCAGCAGCCCCCCGGGACTAGCGGGAGGCACAGATACGCAGTATTTT,CASSPPGLAGGTDTQYF
TRBJ1-2,NA,TRBV5-1,NA,TGCGCCAGCAGCATTCCAGGGAGAACTGGCTACACCTTC,CASSIPGRTGYTF
TRBJ2-3,NA,TRBV19,TRBD2,TGTGCCAGTAGTGTCGAGGGAAATAGCGGGAGCGCTCCGCAGTATTTT,CASSVEGNSGSAPQYF
TRBJ1-2,NA,TRBV29-1,NA,TGCAGCGTTGACCTCCTGAAGGGGACCAACTATGGCTACACCTTC,CSVDLLKGTNYGYTF
TRBJ1-2,NA,TRBV25-1,TRBD1,TGTGCCAGCAGTGACCCCCGACAGGGGAGGAAGGGCTACACCTTC,CASSDPRQGRKGYTF
TRBJ2-1,NA,TRBV19,NA,TGTGCCAGTAGTGCCCGAATTCTCAGCGGGCCCGCCTACAATGAGCAGTTCTTC,CASSARILSGPAYNEQFF
TRBJ2-5,NA,TRBV18,NA,TGTGCCAGCTCCTTCTTGGCGTCAGAGACCCAGTACTTC,CASSFLASETQYF
TRBJ2-5,NA,TRBV5-5,NA,TGTGCCAGCAGCGCAGCCGGCACGAAGTATGAGACCCAGTACTTC,CASSAAGTKYETQYF
TRBJ2-7,NA,TRBV9,NA,TGTGCCAGCAGCGTAAGTCCTCTGAACGAGCAGTACTTC,CASSVSPLNEQYF
TRBJ1-1,NA,TRBV6-5,NA,TGTGCCAGCAGTTACTCGGGCAGGGTTACCACTGAAGCTTTCTTT,CASSYSGRVTTEAFF
TRBJ2-3,once,TRBV30,NA,TGTGCCTGGAACCCCAGGGGGGAGGGCCCAGATACGCAGTATTTT,CAWNPRGEGPDTQYF
TRBJ2-1,NA,TRBV7-9,NA,TGTGCCAGCAGCTTGGTTGGGAAGGGTATTACCTACAATGAGCAGTTCTTC,CASSLVGKGITYNEQFF
TRBJ1-2,NA,TRBV28,TRBD1,TGTGCCAGCAGTTACACTTCGCCGGGACAGAACTATGGCTACACCTTC,CASSYTSPGQNYGYTF
TRBJ2-3,few,TRBV19,NA,TGTGCCAGTAGTATGCGGGCAGATACGCAGTATTTT,CASSMRADTQYF
TRBJ2-5,NA,TRBV29-1,NA,TGCAGCGTTGATAACCTGGAGACCCAGTACTTC,CSVDNLETQYF
TRBJ1-1,once,TRBV6-5,NA,TGTGCCAGCAGTTACCGCAGGGGTCCTGAAGCTTTCTTT,CASSYRRGPEAFF
TRBJ2-7,NA,TRBV19,TRBD2,TGTGCCAGTGGACGGGGACTAGCGGGAACCTACGAGCAGTACTTC,CASGRGLAGTYEQYF
TRBJ2-3,NA,TRBV5-4,TRBD2,TGTGCCAGCAGCCCAAGACTAGCGGGAGGCTCAGATACGCAGTATTTT,CASSPRLAGGSDTQYF
TRBJ2-3,NA,TRBV4-3,TRBD2,TGCGCCAGCAGCGGACGGGGAGCGGGGCACAGAGATACGCAGTATTTT,CASSGRGAGHRDTQYF
TRBJ1-4,NA,TRBV15,TRBD1,TGTGCCACCAGCAGGGACAGGTTTCTGGAAAAACTGTTTTTT,CATSRDRFLEKLFF
TRBJ2-5,NA,TRBV5-1,TRBD2,TGCGCCAGCAGCCCCCGGGACCAGCGGGGAGAGACCCAGTACTTC,CASSPRDQRGETQYF
TRBJ1-3,NA,TRBV11-2,TRBD1,TGTGCCAGCAGCTCCACAGACAGGGGACGCACTTATGGAAACACCATATATTTT,CASSSTDRGRTYGNTIYF
TRBJ1-5,NA,TRBV30,NA,TGTGCCTGGAACGGCCAGCTCAATCAGCCCCAGCATTTT,CAWNGQLNQPQHF
TRBJ1-1,few,TRBV5-4,NA,TGTGCCAGCAGCTTATCCAGGGTGAACTGGAACACTGAAGCTTTCTTT,CASSLSRVNWNTEAFF
TRBJ2-1,NA,TRBV7-9,NA,TGTGCCAGCAGCCGCGACCGGAATGAGCAGTTCTTC,CASSRDRNEQFF
TRBJ1-4,NA,TRBV28,NA,TGTGCCAGCAGGGACTTAGTGATTAATGAAAAACTGTTTTTT,CASRDLVINEKLFF
TRBJ2-6,NA,TRBV10-1,NA,TGCGCCAGCAGAGGGGGGGATGGGGCCAACGTCCTGACTTTC,CASRGGDGANVLTF
TRBJ2-7,NA,TRBV11-2,TRBD1,TGTGCCAGCAGCTTGGGACAGGGTATCGACGAGCAGTACTTC,CASSLGQGIDEQYF
TRBJ1-3,NA,TRBV27,NA,TGTGCCAGCATTCCCCCACAGGACTCTGGAAACACCATATATTTT,CASIPPQDSGNTIYF
TRBJ2-2,NA,TRBV5-6,NA,TGTGCCAGCAGCTTGCGGGATACCGGGGAGCTGTTTTTT,CASSLRDTGELFF
TRBJ1-2,NA,TRBV28,NA,TGTGCCACAGAGAGAAGACGACAGCAAGATGGCTACACCTTC,CATERRRQQDGYTF